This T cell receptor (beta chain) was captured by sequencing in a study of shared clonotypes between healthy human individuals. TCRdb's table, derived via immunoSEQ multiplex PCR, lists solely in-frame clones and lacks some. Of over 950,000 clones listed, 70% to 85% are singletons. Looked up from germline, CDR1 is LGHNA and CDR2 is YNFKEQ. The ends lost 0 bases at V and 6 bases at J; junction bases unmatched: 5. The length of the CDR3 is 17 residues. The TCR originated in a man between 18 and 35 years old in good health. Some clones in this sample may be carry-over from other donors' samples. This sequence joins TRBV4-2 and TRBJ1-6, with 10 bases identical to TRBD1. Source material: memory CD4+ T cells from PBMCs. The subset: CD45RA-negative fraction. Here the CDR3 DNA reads TGTGCCAGCAGCCAAGAAACCTGGGACAGGGGTAATTCACCCCTCCACTTT. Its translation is CASSQETWDRGNSPLHF.